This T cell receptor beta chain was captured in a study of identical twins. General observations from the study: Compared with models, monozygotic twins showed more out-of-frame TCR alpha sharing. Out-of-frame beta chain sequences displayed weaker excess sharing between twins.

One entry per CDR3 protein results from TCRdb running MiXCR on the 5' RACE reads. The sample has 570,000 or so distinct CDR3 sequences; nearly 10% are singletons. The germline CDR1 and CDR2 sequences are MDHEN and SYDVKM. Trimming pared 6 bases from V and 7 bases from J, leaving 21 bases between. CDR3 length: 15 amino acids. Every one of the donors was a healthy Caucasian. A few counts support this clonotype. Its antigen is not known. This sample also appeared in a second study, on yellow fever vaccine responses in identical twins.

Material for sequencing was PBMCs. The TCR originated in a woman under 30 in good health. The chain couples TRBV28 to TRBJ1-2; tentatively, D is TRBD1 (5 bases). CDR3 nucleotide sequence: TGTGCCAGCAGACCGCCCGGGGCTCCCGGGGGTGGCTACACCTTC. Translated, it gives CASRPPGAPGGGYTF.